This T cell receptor (beta chain) is from a study of molecular identifiers for immune sequencing clone quantification. The study, taken as a whole, reports: Effector cells had over 98% of their molecules in clones above 20 RNA copies, while naive cells had under 1%.

A single record per CDR3 protein comes from TCRdb applying MiXCR to the PCR reads. The sample has 55,000 to 75,000 distinct CDR3 sequences; 15% to 20% are singletons. V was clipped by 6 bases and J by 1 base, with 15 bases between them. There are 15 residues in the CDR3. For this clonotype: The antigen is not known. A much more abundant neighbour one base away suggests this may be a read error.

The receptor comes from a human donor in good health. Some libraries in this study had Jurkat cell RNA spiked in. Material: naive CD8+ T cells from blood, with Jurkat cell RNA spiked in. Noted subset: FACS-sorted CD8+CD4-CCR7+CD45RA+ naive T cells. The chain carries TRBV12-3 or TRBV12-4 and TRBJ1-2; a possible D gene is TRBD1 (5 bases). For the CDR3, the DNA is TGTGCCAGCAGCCACACCCGGGACGATAACTATGGCTACACCTTC. Translating gives CASSHTRDDNYGYTF.